Shown below are 7 T cell receptor beta chains from a single sample sequenced in a study of shared clonotypes between healthy human individuals. Sequencing was performed with immunoSEQ multiplex PCR; in TCRdb, only in-frame clones are kept and a portion is missing. The sample yields some 1.4 million clones, about 96% seen once. The material sequenced was naive CD4+ T cells sorted from blood. Noted subset: CD45RA+ positively selected. Receptor source: a man aged 25-45 years in good health.

The genes are TRBV27 and TRBJ1-2; D unclear. Germline-derived CDR1 and CDR2 are MNHEY and SMNVEV (reference sequence). V lost 6 bases to trimming and J lost 5 bases, with 13 bases between them. This CDR3 is built from 13 residues. The CDR3 spells CASSTDRVYGYTF. The DNA for the CDR3 is TGTGCCAGCAGCACAGACCGAGTATATGGCTACACCTTC.

The V gene is TRBV4-3, the J gene TRBJ1-4; possible D gene TRBD1, 5 bases. Germline CDR1 is LGHNA and CDR2 is YSLEER. CDR3 length: 15 amino acids. Trimming took 5 bases from V and 6 from J, leaving 16 bases between them. Written as DNA, the CDR3 is TGCGCCAGCAGCGGGTGGGGTGGGGCGTATGAAAAACTGTTTTTT. Its protein is CASSGWGGAYEKLFF.

V usage is TRBV14 and J usage is TRBJ2-5, with D perhaps matching TRBD2 (6 bases). V was clipped by 0 bases and J by 5 bases, with 10 bases between them. Germline V gene data show CDR1 as SGHDN and CDR2 as FVKESK. The CDR3 is 14 amino acids. DNA for the CDR3: TGTGCCAGCAGCCAAGATCGGGAGAATGAGACCCAGTACTTC. Protein sequence: CASSQDRENETQYF.

The chain couples TRBV18 to TRBJ1-5; D might be TRBD1 (6 bases). The CDR3 runs to 17 residues. The ends were cut back, 2 bases at V and 0 bases at J, with 14 bases in the middle. The germline gives CDR1 KGHSH, CDR2 LQKENI. The DNA of the CDR3 is TGTGCCAGCTCACCAGTGGGGGGGCGAAGTAGCAATCAGCCCCAGCATTTT. This encodes CASSPVGGRSSNQPQHF.

In the case of this clone: The sample contains more than one DNA sequence encoding this CDR3. This chain links TRBV5-1 with TRBJ1-5, with a weak D call TRBD1 (5 bases). This CDR3 has 13 amino acids. Germline CDR1 reads SGHRS; CDR2 reads YFSETQ. The V end was cut by 0 bases, the J end by 7 bases, with 8 bases between. The DNA of the CDR3 is TGCGCCAGCAGCTTGGAGGGGTTGCAGCCCCAGCATTTT. Translating it yields CASSLEGLQPQHF.

J is TRBJ1-2 and V is TRBV7-8; TRBD1 might be the D (5 bases). Germline V gene sequence: CDR1 SGHVS, CDR2 FQNEAQ. This CDR3 region has 15 residues. V lost 1 base and J 7 bases, leaving 16 bases between the germline ends. For the CDR3, the DNA is TGTGCCAGCAGCTTAGTCGATTCAGGGTTGGGTGGCTACACCTTC. Translation: CASSLVDSGLGGYTF.

The rearrangement joins TRBV20-1 to TRBJ2-7, with a weak D call TRBD1 (5 bases). The V gene lost 8 bases and the J gene lost 4 bases, with 9 bases spanning the gap. Germline V gene sequence: CDR1 DFQATT, CDR2 SNEGSKA (reference sequence). The CDR3 covers 10 residues. CDR3 bases: TGCAGTTTCAGGGATTACGAGCAGTACTTC. Encoded protein: CSFRDYEQYF.